This TCR beta chain was sequenced in a study of shared clonotypes between healthy human individuals. The protocol was immunoSEQ multiplex PCR, while the TCRdb copy is restricted to in-frame clones and leaves out a portion. The sample gives hundreds of thousands of clones, approximately 77% of which show up once; approximately 12% is in the top ten. Germline V CDR1 and CDR2: MGHRA, YSYEKL. This CDR3 comprises 16 residues. Germline trimming cut 1 base from V and 0 bases from J; bases unmatched to any gene: 2. Genomic DNA for unsorted samples was obtained from approximately 100 million PBMCs. Sequenced sample: PBMCs. J is TRBJ1-5 and V is TRBV4-1; 8 bases map to TRBD1. The clonotype originates from a woman aged 40 to 50 in good health. Some clones in this sample may be carry-over from other donors' samples. Here the CDR3 reads CASSQVQGGSNQPQHF. The DNA for the CDR3 is TGCGCCAGCAGCCAAGTACAGGGGGGTAGCAATCAGCCCCAGCATTTT.